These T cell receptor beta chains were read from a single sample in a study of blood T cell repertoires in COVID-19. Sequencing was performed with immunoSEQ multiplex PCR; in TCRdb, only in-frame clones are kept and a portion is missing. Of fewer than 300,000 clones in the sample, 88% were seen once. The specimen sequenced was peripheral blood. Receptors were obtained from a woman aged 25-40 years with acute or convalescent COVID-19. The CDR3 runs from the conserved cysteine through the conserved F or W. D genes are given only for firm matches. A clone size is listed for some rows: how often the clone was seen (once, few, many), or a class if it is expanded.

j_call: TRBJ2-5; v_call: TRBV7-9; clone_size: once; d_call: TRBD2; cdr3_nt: TGTGCCAGCAGCCAACTAGCGGCAATAGGGGAGACCCAGTACTTC; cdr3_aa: CASSQLAAIGETQYF
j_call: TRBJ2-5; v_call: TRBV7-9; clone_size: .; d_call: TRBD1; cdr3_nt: TGTGCCAGCAGCACCGGACAGGGTGGAGAGACCCAGTACTTC; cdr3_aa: CASSTGQGGETQYF
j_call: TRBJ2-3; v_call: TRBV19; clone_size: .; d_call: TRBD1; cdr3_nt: TGTGCCAGTAGGGACAGGGTAACCGATACGCAGTATTTT; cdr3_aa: CASRDRVTDTQYF
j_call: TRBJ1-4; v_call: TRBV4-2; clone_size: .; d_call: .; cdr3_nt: TGTGCCAGCAGCCAAGAACAGGCGGCAACTAATGAAAAACTGTTTTTT; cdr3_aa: CASSQEQAATNEKLFF
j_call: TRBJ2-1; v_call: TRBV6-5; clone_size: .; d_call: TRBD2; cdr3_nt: TGTGCCAGCAGTCCCCTAGCGGGAGGGCTCAATGAGCAGTTCTTC; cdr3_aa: CASSPLAGGLNEQFF
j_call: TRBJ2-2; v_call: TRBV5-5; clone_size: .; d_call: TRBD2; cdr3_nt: TGTGCCAGCACCCATAGCGGGGGAGACCTCGCGAACACCGGGGAGCTGTTTTTT; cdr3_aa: CASTHSGGDLANTGELFF
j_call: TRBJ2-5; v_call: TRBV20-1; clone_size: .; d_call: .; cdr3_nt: TGCAGTGCTAAATCACTTGAGACCCAGTACTTC; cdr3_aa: CSAKSLETQYF
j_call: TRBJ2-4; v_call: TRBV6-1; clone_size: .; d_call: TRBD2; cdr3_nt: TGTGCCAGCAGTGAGACTAGCGGGAGCAAAAACATTCAGTACTTC; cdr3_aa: CASSETSGSKNIQYF
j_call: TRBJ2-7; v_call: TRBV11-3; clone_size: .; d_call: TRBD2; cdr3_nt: TGTGCCAGCAGCTTATCAGTTGGGGCTAGCGGGAGCTACGAGCAGTACTTC; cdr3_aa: CASSLSVGASGSYEQYF
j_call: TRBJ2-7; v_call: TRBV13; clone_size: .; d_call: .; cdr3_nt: TGTGCCAGCAGCTATCAATACGAGCAGTACTTC; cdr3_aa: CASSYQYEQYF
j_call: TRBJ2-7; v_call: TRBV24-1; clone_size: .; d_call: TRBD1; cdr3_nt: TGTGCCACCAGTGCCGGACAGGGCTACGAGCAGTACTTC; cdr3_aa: CATSAGQGYEQYF
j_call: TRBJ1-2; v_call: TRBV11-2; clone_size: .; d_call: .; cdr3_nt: TGTGCCAGCAGCTTAGCGCAGACTTCCTATGGCTACACCTTC; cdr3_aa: CASSLAQTSYGYTF
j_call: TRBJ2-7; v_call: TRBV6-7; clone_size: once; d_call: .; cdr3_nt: TGTGCCAGCAGTTACTCGAGGGCTCACGAGCAGTACTTC; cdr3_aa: CASSYSRAHEQYF
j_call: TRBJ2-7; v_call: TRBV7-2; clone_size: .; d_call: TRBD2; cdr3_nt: TGTGCCAGCAGCTTTGGTGGGAGGGCCGTTTACGAGCAGTACTTC; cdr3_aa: CASSFGGRAVYEQYF
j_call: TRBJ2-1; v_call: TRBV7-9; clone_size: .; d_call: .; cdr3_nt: TGTGCCAGCAGCTTAGATACTAGCTACAATGAGCAGTTCTTC; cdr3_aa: CASSLDTSYNEQFF
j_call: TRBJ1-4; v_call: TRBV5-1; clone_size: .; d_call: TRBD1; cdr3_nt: TGCGCCAGCAGGCAACAGGGGGAGACTAATGAAAAACTGTTTTTT; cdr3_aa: CASRQQGETNEKLFF
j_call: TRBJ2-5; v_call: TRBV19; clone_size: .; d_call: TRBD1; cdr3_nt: TGTGCCAGTAGTAGCCACAGGGGATTCTCCCAAGAGACCCAGTACTTC; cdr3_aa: CASSSHRGFSQETQYF
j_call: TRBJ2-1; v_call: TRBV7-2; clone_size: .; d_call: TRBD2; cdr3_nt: TGTGCCAGCAGCTTATCTAGCGGGAGCCACAATGAGCAGTTCTTC; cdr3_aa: CASSLSSGSHNEQFF
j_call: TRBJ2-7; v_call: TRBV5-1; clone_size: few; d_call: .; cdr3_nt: TGCGCCAGCAGCTTGTATTCGGGCTACGAGCAGTACTTC; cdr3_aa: CASSLYSGYEQYF
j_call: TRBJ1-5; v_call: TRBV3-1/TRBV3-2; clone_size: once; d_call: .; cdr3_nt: TGTGCCAGCAGCCAAGACAGGGCAGGCAATCAGCCCCAGCATTTT; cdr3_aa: CASSQDRAGNQPQHF
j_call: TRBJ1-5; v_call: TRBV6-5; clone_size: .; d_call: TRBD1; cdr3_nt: TGTGCCAGCAGTTACCTCGGACAGGCGAATCAGCCCCAGCATTTT; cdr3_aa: CASSYLGQANQPQHF
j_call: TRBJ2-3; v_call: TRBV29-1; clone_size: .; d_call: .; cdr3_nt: TGCAGCGTTGAATTTTCTCTGACGCAGTATTTT; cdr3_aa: CSVEFSLTQYF
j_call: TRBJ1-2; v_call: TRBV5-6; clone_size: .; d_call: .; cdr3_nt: TGTGCCAGCAGAATGGACAGAACTAACTATGGCTACACCTTC; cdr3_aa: CASRMDRTNYGYTF
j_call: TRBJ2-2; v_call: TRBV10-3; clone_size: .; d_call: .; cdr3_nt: TGTGCCATCAGTCTAGGGGGAACCTCGACCACCGGGGAGCTGTTTTTT; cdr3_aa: CAISLGGTSTTGELFF
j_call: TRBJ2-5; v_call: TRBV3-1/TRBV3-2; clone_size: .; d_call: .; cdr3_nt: TGTGCCAGCAGCCCCCCGGGGAAGACCCAGTACTTC; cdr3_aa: CASSPPGKTQYF
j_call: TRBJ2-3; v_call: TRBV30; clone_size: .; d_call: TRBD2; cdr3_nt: TGTGCCTGGAGGTTAGCGGGAGCTTCAGATACGCAGTATTTT; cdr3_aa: CAWRLAGASDTQYF
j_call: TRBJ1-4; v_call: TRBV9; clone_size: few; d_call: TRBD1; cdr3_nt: TGTGCCAGCAGCAACCACAGGACAGGCCCGGGGCATGAAAAACTGTTTTTT; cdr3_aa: CASSNHRTGPGHEKLFF
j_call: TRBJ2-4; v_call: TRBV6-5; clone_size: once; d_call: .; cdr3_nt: TGTGCCAGTATGGGTGTTGAGGGAGCCAAAAACATTCAGTACTTC; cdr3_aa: CASMGVEGAKNIQYF
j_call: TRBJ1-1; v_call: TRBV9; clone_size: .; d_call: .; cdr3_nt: TGTGCCAGCAGCGAGACACCGAACACTGAAGCTTTCTTT; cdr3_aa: CASSETPNTEAFF
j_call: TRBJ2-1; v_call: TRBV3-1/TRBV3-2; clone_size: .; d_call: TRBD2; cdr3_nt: TGTGCCAGCAGCCAAGACGTAGCGGGGGGTGAGCAGTTCTTC; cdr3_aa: CASSQDVAGGEQFF
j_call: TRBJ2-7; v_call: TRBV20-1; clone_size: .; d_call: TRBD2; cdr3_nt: TGCAGTGCTAGTAAAGGCGGGGGATCTTACGAGCAGTACTTC; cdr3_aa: CSASKGGGSYEQYF
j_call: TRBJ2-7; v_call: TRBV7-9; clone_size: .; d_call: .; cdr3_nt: TGTGCCAGCAGCTTAGTGAACAGCTACGAGCAGTACTTC; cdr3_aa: CASSLVNSYEQYF
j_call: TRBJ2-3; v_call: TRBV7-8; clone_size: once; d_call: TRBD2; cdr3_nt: TGTGCCAGCAGCCTAGGGACTAGCGGCACAGATACGCAGTATTTT; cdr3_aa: CASSLGTSGTDTQYF
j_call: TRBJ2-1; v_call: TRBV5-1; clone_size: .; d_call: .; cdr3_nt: TGCGCCAGCTCGGATCGGAAGGGGTACAATGAGCAGTTCTTC; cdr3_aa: CASSDRKGYNEQFF
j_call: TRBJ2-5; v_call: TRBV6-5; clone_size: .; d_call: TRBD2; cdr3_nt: TGTGCCAGCGCCGCGCTAGCGGGAGGGCTGGAGACCCAGTACTTC; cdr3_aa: CASAALAGGLETQYF
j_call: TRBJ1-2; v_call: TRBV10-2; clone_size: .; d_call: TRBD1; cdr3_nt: TGCGCCAGCAGTGAGACCAACACCGGGACAGGGGGTTCGGGCTACACCTTC; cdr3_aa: CASSETNTGTGGSGYTF
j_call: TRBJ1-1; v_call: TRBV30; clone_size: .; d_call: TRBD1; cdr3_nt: TGTGCCTGGAGTGGGACAGGGAGGACTGAAGCTTTCTTT; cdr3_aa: CAWSGTGRTEAFF
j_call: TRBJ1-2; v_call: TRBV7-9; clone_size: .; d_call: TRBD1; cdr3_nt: TGTGCCAGCAGCGTGGGACAGGGAAATGGCTACACCTTC; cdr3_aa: CASSVGQGNGYTF
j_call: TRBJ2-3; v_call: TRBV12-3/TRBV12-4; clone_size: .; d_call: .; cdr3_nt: TGTGCCAGCAGTCCAGGGTCTTTCGGGCAGTATTTT; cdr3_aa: CASSPGSFGQYF
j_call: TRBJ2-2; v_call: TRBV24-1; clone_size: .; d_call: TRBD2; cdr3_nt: TGTGCCACCAGTGAGGCGGGAGGGCCGGGGACCGGGGAGCTGTTTTTT; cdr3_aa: CATSEAGGPGTGELFF
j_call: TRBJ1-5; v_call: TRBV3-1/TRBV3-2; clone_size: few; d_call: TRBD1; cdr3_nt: TGTGCCAGCAGCCAAGACGGACAGGGGAATCAGCCCCAGCATTTT; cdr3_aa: CASSQDGQGNQPQHF
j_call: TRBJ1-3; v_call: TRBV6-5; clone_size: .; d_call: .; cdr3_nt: TGTGCCAGCAGTCTAGGGGGAGGGCCTGGAAACACCATATATTTT; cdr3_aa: CASSLGGGPGNTIYF
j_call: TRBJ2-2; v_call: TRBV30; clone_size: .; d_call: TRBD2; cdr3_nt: TGTGCCTGGAGAAGCGGGAGGGCCGCCGGGGAGCTGTTTTTT; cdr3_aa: CAWRSGRAAGELFF
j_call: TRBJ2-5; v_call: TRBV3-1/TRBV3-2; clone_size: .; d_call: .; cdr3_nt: TGTGCCAGCAGCCAAGTCGGCGGGATAGGCGGGGAGACCCAGTACTTC; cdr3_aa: CASSQVGGIGGETQYF
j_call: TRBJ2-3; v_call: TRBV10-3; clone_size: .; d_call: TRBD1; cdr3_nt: TGTGCCATCAGCTTTTACCGACAGGGGGCTGGCACAGATACGCAGTATTTT; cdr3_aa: CAISFYRQGAGTDTQYF
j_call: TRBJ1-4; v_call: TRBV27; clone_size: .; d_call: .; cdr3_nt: TGTGCCAGCAGTTTTGCGGGGGGCCATGAAAAACTGTTTTTT; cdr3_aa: CASSFAGGHEKLFF
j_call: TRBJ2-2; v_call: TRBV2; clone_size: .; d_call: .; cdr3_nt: TGTGCCAGCAGTAGCTTCTTGGAGCTGTTTTTT; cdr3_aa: CASSSFLELFF
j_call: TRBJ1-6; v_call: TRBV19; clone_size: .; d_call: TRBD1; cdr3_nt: TGTGCCAGTAGTACCGGGACAGGGGGCGCTGGGTCACCCCTCCACTTT; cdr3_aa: CASSTGTGGAGSPLHF
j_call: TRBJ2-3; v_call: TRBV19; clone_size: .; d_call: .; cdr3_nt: TGTGCCAGTAGTATTTCTGAGGCGGATACGCAGTATTTT; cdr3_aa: CASSISEADTQYF
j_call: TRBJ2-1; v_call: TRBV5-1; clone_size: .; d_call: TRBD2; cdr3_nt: TGCGCCAGCAGCCCGACTAGCGGGCCGTACAATGAGCAGTTCTTC; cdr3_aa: CASSPTSGPYNEQFF